The 16 T cell receptor beta chains below come from one sample, sequenced in a study of cytomegalovirus exposure and HLA in healthy donors. PCR amplification relied on 60 Vbeta primers (plus 13 Jbeta primers). TCRdb keeps only in-frame clones here, not all; method: immunoSEQ multiplex PCR. The sample carries roughly 100,000 clones, about four fifths recorded once. Material: PBMCs. The origin of the receptors is a woman between 40 and 55 years old in good health and CMV-seronegative.

V is TRBV29-1 and J is TRBJ1-1, with 8 bases that match TRBD1. CDR3 length: 13 residues. With 4 bases clipped from V and 4 bases from J, the junction kept 5 bases outside the gene matches. Germline V CDR1 and CDR2: SQVTM, ANQGSEA. This CDR3 reads CSVARDRSTEAFF. CDR3 in DNA: TGCAGCGTTGCTCGGGACAGGAGCACTGAAGCTTTCTTT.

In this sample, this clone turned up a few times. V and J are TRBV5-1 and TRBJ2-5; 7 bases map to TRBD1. Germline V gives CDR1 SGHRS, CDR2 YFSETQ. The CDR3 sequence is 18 residues long. V lost 4 bases to trimming and J lost 5 bases; unmatched junction nucleotides: 20. The DNA for the CDR3 is TGCGCCAGCAGCCCAGTCCTAGGGGGCGCCGGATCGAGGGAGACCCAGTACTTC. Its translation is CASSPVLGGAGSRETQYF.

The chain uses TRBV16 and TRBJ2-7; D gene uncertain. The CDR3 runs 16 residues. CDR1 is KGHSY, CDR2 FQNENV, per germline. V gave up 1 base and J gave up 6 bases, with 19 bases separating them. CDR3 coding DNA: TGTGCCAGCAGCCAATTCCCCTCGCTAGGAGCGAGCGAGCAGTACTTC. It translates to CASSQFPSLGASEQYF.

Details on this clone: This same CDR3 is encoded by further DNA sequences in the sample. The chain has TRBV5-1 and TRBJ2-5; the D gene is possibly TRBD1 (6 bases). Germline values: CDR1 SGHRS, CDR2 YFSETQ. This CDR3 comprises 14 residues. Trimming removed 5 bases at V and 3 bases at J, with 14 bases between. CDR3 nucleotide sequence: TGCGCCAGCAGGAAGACAGGCCAGGAAGAGACCCAGTACTTC. This encodes CASRKTGQEETQYF.

This clone was seen a single time. The chain joins TRBV7-9 to TRBJ1-3; D is unresolved. Per the germline V gene, CDR1 is SEHNR and CDR2 is FQNEAQ (reference sequence). The CDR3 is 15 residues long. V lost 2 bases, J lost 4 bases, and 12 bases lay in between. The CDR3 spells CASSLRGEYGNTIYF. CDR3 coding DNA: TGTGCCAGCAGCTTAAGAGGAGAATACGGAAACACCATATATTTT.

The CDR3 sequence: CASKPPGTGEPGELFF. In DNA form, the CDR3 reads TGTGCCAGCAAACCCCCCGGGACAGGGGAACCCGGGGAGCTGTTTTTT. The V call is TRBV9, the J call TRBJ2-2, with TRBD1 matching 10 bases. Germline V gene lookup returns CDR1 SGDLS and CDR2 YYNGEE. V trimming: 6 bases; J trimming: 6 bases; junction bases outside the gene matches: 11. This CDR3 region has 16 residues.

The gene calls are TRBV11-3 and TRBJ2-1, with a weak D call TRBD1 (6 bases). The CDR3 totals 16 residues. Trimming removed 4 bases at V and 8 bases at J, with 21 bases between. CDR1 SGHNT and CDR2 YENEEA come from the germline V gene. The DNA for the CDR3 is TGTGCCAGCAGCTGGGGGCTCGGGCCTGACGGAGATGAGCAGTTCTTC. Residues: CASSWGLGPDGDEQFF.

The chain joins TRBV2 to TRBJ2-5, with TRBD2 identical over 10 bases. With V trimmed by 0 bases and J by 2 bases, 6 bases remained unmatched. The CDR3 is 17 amino acids. Germline assignment: CDR1 SNHLY and CDR2 FYNNEI. The CDR3 bases are TGTGCCAGCAGTGAAGCGCTCGAGCGGGGGGGGCAAGAGACCCAGTACTTC. Its translation: CASSEALERGGQETQYF.

The chain joins TRBV13 to TRBJ2-2; 8 nucleotides match TRBD2. This CDR3 region has 17 residues. Germline loops: CDR1 PRHDT, CDR2 FYEKMQ (reference sequence). The junction had 8 bases not matched to a gene; V was cut back by 5 bases and J by 0 bases. The CDR3 reads CASSNSLAGTNTGELFF. The CDR3 coding sequence is TGTGCCAGCAGCAATTCTCTAGCGGGTACGAACACCGGGGAGCTGTTTTTT.

As to this clone: At one end, the junction sequence differs from germline, possibly due to a read error. The chain joins TRBV7-3 to TRBJ2-2, with D maybe TRBD2 (5 bases). This CDR3 is built from 15 residues. The germline V gene encodes CDR1 SGHTA and CDR2 FQGTGA. The CDR3 DNA reads as TGTGCCAGCAGCCTAACTAGTTCGCACACCGGGGAGCTGTTTTTT. Translation gives CASSLTSSHTGELFF.

A remark on this clone: At one of its ends the junction is not consistent with the germline gene, which may arise from a read error. The chain uses TRBV7-9 and TRBJ2-1; either TRBD1 or TRBD2 may fit D (5 bases each). The CDR3 runs to 12 residues. Germline V gene lookup returns CDR1 SEHNR and CDR2 FQNEAQ (reference sequence). CDR3 sequence reads: CSSSGAGAQQFF. The CDR3 coding sequence is TGTTCCAGCAGCGGTGCTGGGGCTCAGCAGTTCTTC.

V is TRBV6-5 and J is TRBJ2-7, with D possibly being TRBD2 (6 bases). Looked up from germline, CDR1 is MNHEY and CDR2 is SVGAGI. V was cut by 5 bases and J by 2 bases, with 7 bases left in between. The CDR3 length is 12 residues. The CDR3 loop reads CASSGGAYEQYF. The CDR3 DNA sequence: TGTGCCAGCAGTGGAGGGGCCTACGAGCAGTACTTC.

The rearrangement links TRBV11-3 to TRBJ2-7; possible D gene TRBD1, 6 bases. This CDR3 spans 13 amino acids. Germline CDR1 SGHNT, CDR2 YENEEA. V lost 0 bases and J 3 bases, leaving 6 bases between the germline ends. For the CDR3, the DNA is TGTGCCAGCAGCTTAGAAGGGGGCTACGAGCAGTACTTC. Translation: CASSLEGGYEQYF.

This clone was seen more than once but under ten times. The chain is built from TRBV5-1 and TRBJ1-2; D is uncertain. The germline V gene has CDR1 SGHRS and CDR2 YFSETQ. Trimming took off 0 bases at V and 3 bases at J, with 12 bases between the two ends. The CDR3 length is 15 residues. As DNA, the CDR3 is TGCGCCAGCAGCTTGGAGGCAGGATCCTACTATGGCTACACCTTC. It specifies CASSLEAGSYYGYTF.

This chain joins TRBV9 and TRBJ2-4, with 11 bases aligning to TRBD2. Germline V lookup: CDR1 SGDLS, CDR2 YYNGEE. The CDR3 contains 20 residues. V shed 3 bases, J shed 1 base, and the junction held 15 bases outside the gene matches. CDR3 sequence (DNA): TGTGCCAGCAGCGCCGACCGTATAGCGGGAGGGCCCTTTGCCAAAAACATTCAGTACTTC. Its protein is CASSADRIAGGPFAKNIQYF.

The V call is TRBV30, the J call TRBJ2-5, with D hard to call. The J call is doubtful: the DNA matches TRBJ2-7 better. This CDR3 has 14 residues. CDR1 GTSNPN and CDR2 SVGIG come from the germline V gene (reference sequence). The CDR3 here is CAWSVARYPYEQYF. The CDR3 DNA sequence: TGTGCCTGGAGTGTAGCCAGGTACCCCTACGAGCAGTACTTC.